What follows are 24 T cell receptor beta chains derived from one specimen sequenced in a study of human T cells and chemical hapten exposure (TCRdb year 2021). The sample's time point label is to be understood as: patch test 1, 2 weeks after DPC sensitization. The sample's treatment or condition label is to be understood as: therapeutic diphenylcyclopropenone sensitization with weekly scalp DPC. The protocol used for the library was RACE. Sequencing took place on a NextSeq 500. TCRdb itself trimmed the public reads at Q25 with fastp, ran MiXCR and retained productive beta chains. A single entry per CDR3 protein holds the most common genes and DNA from its merged rows. This sample is represented by over 45,000 distinct CDR3 sequences; about a tenth of them were singletons. The ten most abundant clones make up roughly 13% of the sample. Source: whole blood, taken in connection with sensitization to the hapten diphenylcyclopropenone (DPC). The source is a middle-aged woman with alopecia areata. Some clones in this sample may be carry-over from other donors' samples.

This clonotype was recorded many times. V usage is TRBV12-3 or TRBV12-4 and J usage is TRBJ1-2, with D unresolved. The CDR3 loop spans 12 amino acids. The germline V and J ends were trimmed by 2 bases and 8 bases, with 9 bases remaining between them. The CDR3 spells CASSLPGEGYTF. CDR3 nucleotides: TGTGCCAGCAGTTTACCCGGGGAGGGCTACACCTTC.

The CDR3 is CSAQGSGNTIYF. As DNA, the CDR3 is TGCAGTGCGCAGGGATCTGGAAACACCATATATTTT. V and J are TRBV20-1 and TRBJ1-3, with a possible D match to TRBD1 (5 bases). The CDR3 covers 12 residues. The V gene lost 6 bases and the J gene lost 1 base, with 7 bases spanning the gap. Germline loops: CDR1 DFQATT, CDR2 SNEGSKA (reference sequence).

This clonotype was recorded a few times. CDR3 protein: CAWSQGETQYF. The CDR3, as DNA: TGTGCCTGGAGTCAGGGGGAGACCCAGTACTTC. V and J are TRBV30 and TRBJ2-5; the D gene is possibly TRBD1 (6 bases). Deletions cut 2 bases from V and 5 bases from J, with 6 bases between. The CDR3 sequence is 11 residues long. Germline V gene lookup returns CDR1 GTSNPN and CDR2 SVGIG (reference sequence). Full variable domain (missing parts from reference TRBV30 and TRBJ2-5): SQTIHQWPATLVQPVGSPLSLECTVEGTSNPNLYWYRQAAGRGLQLLFYSVGIGQISSEVPQNLSASRPQDRQFILSSKKLLLSDSGFYLCAWSQGETQYFGPGTRLLVL.

This clonotype has a count of ten or more. The rearrangement joins TRBV18 to TRBJ2-4; TRBD2 might be the D (5 bases). The CDR3 covers 16 residues. From germline, CDR1 is KGHSH and CDR2 LQKENI. Trimming pared 5 bases from V and 2 bases from J, leaving 16 bases between. CDR3 loop: CASSSARTGSKNIQYF. DNA for the CDR3: TGTGCCAGCTCATCTGCTCGGACGGGGTCCAAAAACATTCAGTACTTC. Full variable domain (outside the CDR3, taken from reference TRBV18 and TRBJ2-4): NAGVMQNPRHLVRRRGQEARLRCSPMKGHSHVYWYRQLPEEGLKFMVYLQKENIIDESGMPKERFSAEFPKEGPSILRIQQVVRGDSAAYFCASSSARTGSKNIQYFGAGTRLSVL.

The sample holds a few counts of this clonotype. The rearrangement uses TRBV9 and TRBJ1-2; no clear D gene. This CDR3 contains 14 residues. Trimming took 4 bases from V and 2 from J, leaving 12 bases between them. Looked up from germline, CDR1 is SGDLS and CDR2 is YYNGEE. Written as DNA, the CDR3 is TGTGCCAGCAGCCCGCGAGCGCAGAACTATGGCTACACCTTC. Translating gives CASSPRAQNYGYTF.

This clonotype was found many times. The chain carries TRBV9 and TRBJ1-6; D remains unclear. The germline gives CDR1 SGDLS, CDR2 YYNGEE. There are 14 residues in the CDR3. V was clipped by 0 bases and J by 7 bases, with 8 bases between them. The CDR3 DNA is TGTGCCAGCAGCGTAGCGCTAAGGAATTCACCCCTCCACTTT. Encoded protein: CASSVALRNSPLHF.

Many counts were recorded for this clonotype. V usage is TRBV28 and J usage is TRBJ2-7, with D maybe TRBD2 (6 bases). CDR3 length: 14 amino acids. Trimming left V 7 bases short and J 6 bases short, with 19 bases between. Germline lookup yields CDR1 MDHEN and CDR2 SYDVKM. CDR3 loop: CASTAPRGLGEQYF. For the CDR3, the DNA is TGTGCCAGCACTGCCCCCCGGGGACTCGGCGAGCAGTACTTC.

This clonotype was seen ten or more times. The chain links TRBV3-1 to TRBJ1-1; 8 bases agree with TRBD1. The CDR3 spans 12 residues. Germline V CDR1 and CDR2: LGHDT, YNNKEL (reference sequence). The V and J ends lost 4 bases and 7 bases, in that order; junction bases with no gene match: 2. CDR3 sequence: CASSPTGVEAFF. In DNA form, the CDR3 reads TGTGCCAGCAGCCCGACAGGGGTTGAAGCTTTCTTT.

In regard to this clonotype: One end of the junction is discordant with germline, which a read error may explain. The J gene is TRBJ2-6, the V gene TRBV3-1; D remains unclear. This CDR3 is built from 15 residues. Germline-derived CDR1 and CDR2 are LGHDT and YNNKEL (reference sequence). The CDR3, as DNA: TGTGCCAGCAGTCAAGCATCTTCTGGGGCCAACGTCCTGACTTTC. Translating it yields CASSQASSGANVLTF.

Only a few counts were recorded for this clonotype. V usage is TRBV7-2 and J usage is TRBJ1-3; TRBD1 is a possible D gene (5 bases). The germline V gene has CDR1 SGHTA and CDR2 FQGNSA. V was shortened by 2 bases and J by 0 bases, with 11 bases between the two germline ends. The CDR3 runs 16 residues. CDR3 nucleotide sequence: TGTGCCAGCAGCTTAAATCAGGGTAGCTCTGGAAACACCATATATTTT. Translation: CASSLNQGSSGNTIYF.

This clonotype was detected only a few times. The chain uses TRBV11-1 and TRBJ2-1; TRBD1 might be the D (6 bases). This CDR3 is built from 17 residues. Germline assignment: CDR1 SGHAT and CDR2 FQDESV (reference sequence). With 1 base removed from V and 0 bases from J, the gap between germline ends came to 13 bases. Here the CDR3 reads CASSLGTDKSSYNEQFF. The DNA for the CDR3 is TGTGCCAGCAGCTTAGGGACAGACAAGAGCTCCTACAATGAGCAGTTCTTC.

This clonotype was recorded a few times. This rearrangement joins TRBV6-1 to TRBJ2-1; D call uncertain. The CDR3 is made up of 16 amino acids. With 1 base removed from V and 4 bases from J, the gap between germline ends came to 14 bases. Germline V CDR1 and CDR2: MNHNS, SASEGT. CDR3 nucleotide sequence: TGTGCCAGCAGTGAAGGCGTCCAGTCTTTTTACAATGAGCAGTTCTTC. It codes for CASSEGVQSFYNEQFF.

This chain connects TRBV7-9 to TRBJ1-4, with TRBD1 as a possible D gene (5 bases). The CDR3 is 13 residues long. Trimming left V 7 bases short and J 0 bases short, with 6 bases between. Germline assignment: CDR1 SEHNR and CDR2 FQNEAQ (reference sequence). The CDR3 nucleotides are TGTGCCAGCACGGACACAACTAATGAAAAACTGTTTTTT. Encoded protein: CASTDTTNEKLFF.

This clonotype was observed a few times. V and J are TRBV7-3 and TRBJ2-1; either TRBD1 or TRBD2 may fit D (6 bases each). CDR1 SGHTA and CDR2 FQGTGA come from the germline V gene. The CDR3 totals 13 residues. V was shortened by 3 bases and J by 9 bases, with 12 bases between the two germline ends. CDR3 coding DNA: TGTGCCAGCAGCTTTGGGGGGCTCGGTGAGCAGTTCTTC. Translating it yields CASSFGGLGEQFF.

This clonotype was detected only a few times. This chain connects TRBV7-2 to TRBJ2-7; possibly TRBD1 for D (6 bases). This CDR3 region has 14 residues. Germline V gene data show CDR1 as SGHTA and CDR2 as FQGNSA. The V end lost 7 bases, the J end lost 6 bases, and 19 bases lay between the germline ends. The CDR3 DNA sequence: TGTGCCAGCACCAAAGACAGGACCTCGGTCGAGCAGTACTTC. Translation: CASTKDRTSVEQYF.

This chain links TRBV7-2 with TRBJ1-5, with TRBD1 matching 9 bases. V shed 5 bases, J shed 5 bases, and the junction held 1 base outside the gene matches. The CDR3 runs to 13 residues. Germline V gene data show CDR1 as SGHTA and CDR2 as FQGNSA. CDR3 sequence (DNA): TGTGCCAGCAGCAGGGACAGGGATCAGCCCCAGCATTTT. Protein sequence: CASSRDRDQPQHF. Full variable domain (rest looked up from reference TRBV7-2 and TRBJ1-5): GAGVSQSPSNKVTEKGKDVELRCDPISGHTALYWYRQSLGQGLEFLIYFQGNSAPDKSGLPSDRFSAERTGGSVSTLTIQRTQQEDSAVYLCASSRDRDQPQHFGDGTRLSIL.

The V gene is TRBV20-1, the J gene TRBJ2-7, with D perhaps TRBD2 (5 bases). V lost 0 bases and J lost 2, with 11 bases in between. The germline V gene encodes CDR1 DFQATT and CDR2 SNEGSKA (reference sequence). This CDR3 spans 14 amino acids. The CDR3 DNA sequence: TGCAGTGCTAGAGATTCGGGAAGGACCTACGAGCAGTACTTC. Its protein product is CSARDSGRTYEQYF.

This clonotype has ten or more counts. The genes are TRBV29-1 and TRBJ2-3; a possible D gene is TRBD1 (6 bases). Germline V CDR1 and CDR2: SQVTM, ANQGSEA. The CDR3 loop spans 15 amino acids. V was trimmed by 0 bases and J by 3 bases, leaving 13 bases between them. The CDR3 is CSVEEGQRGTDTQYF. The CDR3 DNA is TGCAGCGTTGAAGAAGGGCAGAGGGGGACAGATACGCAGTATTTT.

This sequence joins TRBV19 and TRBJ2-7; D is possibly TRBD1 (6 bases). Germline CDR1 and CDR2: LNHDA and SQIVND (reference sequence). V was pared by 5 bases and J by 7 bases, with 27 bases between. There are 17 residues in the CDR3. The CDR3 spells CASSLTSTQGTLGEQYF. The DNA for the CDR3 is TGTGCCAGTAGTCTTACTTCGACACAGGGAACTCTTGGGGAGCAGTACTTC.

This clonotype has only a few counts. The chain uses TRBV6-4 and TRBJ2-3, with no clear D. V lost 0 bases to trimming and J lost 1 base, with 8 bases between them. The CDR3 totals 15 residues. From germline, CDR1 is MRHNA and CDR2 SNTAGT. Written as DNA, the CDR3 is TGTGCCAGCAGTGACTCTCAATGGGGCACAGATACGCAGTATTTT. This codes for CASSDSQWGTDTQYF.

This clonotype was found a few times. V usage is TRBV14 and J usage is TRBJ2-7; 8 bases match TRBD1. V dropped 4 bases and J dropped 5; count of bases not matched to a gene: 7. This CDR3 is 14 amino acids long. In germline, CDR1 is SGHDN, CDR2 FVKESK. CDR3 region: CASSPLQGVHEQYF. In nucleotides, the CDR3 is TGTGCCAGCAGCCCTTTACAGGGGGTCCACGAGCAGTACTTC.

There are many counts of this clonotype. The rearrangement links TRBV12-3 or TRBV12-4 to TRBJ1-1; no reliable D call. Trimming took off 6 bases at V and 0 bases at J, with 5 bases between the two ends. CDR3 length equals 12 residues. CDR3 protein: CASSLMNTEAFF. CDR3 sequence (DNA): TGTGCCAGCAGCCTCATGAACACTGAAGCTTTCTTT.

This clonotype was seen a handful of times. The gene calls are TRBV7-6 and TRBJ2-5; D may match TRBD1 or TRBD2 (5 bases each). Trimming took 5 bases from V and 2 from J, leaving 18 bases between them. Germline V lookup: CDR1 SGHVS, CDR2 FNYEAQ. This CDR3 is built from 16 residues. This CDR3 reads CASSVTSGTGQETQYF. CDR3 in DNA: TGTGCCAGCAGCGTAACATCAGGGACGGGACAAGAGACCCAGTACTTC. Using reference TRBV7-6 and TRBJ2-5 for the parts outside the CDR3, the full variable domain is GAGVSQSPRYKVTKRGQDVALRCDPISGHVSLYWYRQALGQGPEFLTYFNYEAQQDKSGLPNDRFSAERPEGSISTLTIQRTEQRDSAMYRCASSVTSGTGQETQYFGPGTRLLVL.

This clonotype was counted ten times or more. The chain is built from TRBV12-3 or TRBV12-4 and TRBJ1-1; D remains ambiguous. The CDR3 is 14 residues long. The V end lost 6 bases, the J end lost 2 bases, and 13 bases lay between the germline ends. CDR3 bases: TGTGCCAGCAGCCCTATAATAACTAACACTGAAGCTTTCTTT. Protein: CASSPIITNTEAFF.